The 7 T cell receptor beta chains below come from one sample, sequenced in a study of chemoradiotherapy in HPV16-positive cancers. Libraries were prepared by immunoSEQ multiplex PCR; TCRdb keeps only in-frame clonotypes and omits some of them. The sample contains 12,000 or so clones, roughly four fifths of which appear only once. This sample was taken from a patient who underwent chemoradiotherapy. The receptors stem from a human donor with HPV-associated anogenital cancer.

V usage is TRBV6-6 and J usage is TRBJ2-7, with D perhaps matching TRBD1 or TRBD2 (5 bases each). The CDR3 covers 13 residues. V dropped 4 bases and J dropped 6 bases, with 13 bases sitting between them. Germline lookup yields CDR1 MNHNY and CDR2 SVGAGI (reference sequence). In DNA, the CDR3 is TGTGCCAGCAGTTCGGGACGGGCGCGCGAGCAGTACTTC. Protein: CASSSGRAREQYF.

V is TRBV29-1 and J is TRBJ1-1, with TRBD1 matching over 8 bases. The germline gives CDR1 SQVTM, CDR2 ANQGSEA. V was clipped by 4 bases and J by 4 bases; unmatched bases: 5. This CDR3 spans 13 amino acids. The CDR3 sequence is CSVAGTGGTEAFF. In nucleotides, the CDR3 is TGCAGCGTTGCCGGCACAGGGGGCACTGAAGCTTTCTTT.

The chain has TRBV27 and TRBJ2-5, with D possibly TRBD2 on 6 matching bases. V dropped 2 bases and J dropped 3 bases, with 19 bases sitting between them. The CDR3 has 17 residues. Germline V gene data show CDR1 as MNHEY and CDR2 as SMNVEV (reference sequence). As DNA, the CDR3 is TGTGCCAGCAGTTTAATTGGAGGGATCGGGGCGGAAGAGACCCAGTACTTC. Residues: CASSLIGGIGAEETQYF.

On this clone: The junction differs from germline at one of its ends, possibly a read error. The CDR3 spells CASSQARTEPYNEQLF. CDR3 in DNA: TGTGCCAGCAGCCAGGCCCGGACAGAGCCCTACAATGAGCAGCTCTTC. The chain carries TRBV4-2 and TRBJ2-1, with a tentative D call TRBD1 (6 bases). CDR3 length: 16 residues. Looked up from germline, CDR1 is LGHNA and CDR2 is YNFKEQ.

This clone was observed a few times. This rearrangement joins TRBV2 to TRBJ2-6; D unclear. With 3 bases removed from V and 0 bases from J, the gap between germline ends came to 3 bases. This CDR3 is 14 amino acids long. Per germline, CDR1 SNHLY and CDR2 FYNNEI. This CDR3 is CASSDPSGANVLTF. CDR3 sequence (DNA): TGTGCCAGCAGTGACCCCTCTGGGGCCAACGTCCTGACTTTC.

This sequence joins TRBV29-1 and TRBJ2-2, with TRBD2 matching over 7 bases. V shed 4 bases and J 5 bases; nucleotides not matched to a gene: 7. There are 14 residues in the CDR3. Per the germline V gene, CDR1 is SQVTM and CDR2 is ANQGSEA. Written as DNA, the CDR3 is TGCAGCGTTGCCGAACTAGCGTTTACCGGGGAGCTGTTTTTT. Translation: CSVAELAFTGELFF.

This chain joins TRBV30 and TRBJ1-3; D ambiguous. Deletions cut 8 bases from V and 0 bases from J, with 8 bases between. The V gene's germline CDR1 is GTSNPN and CDR2 SVGIG (reference sequence). This CDR3 is built from 12 residues. The CDR3 loop is CAGTVSGNTIYF. CDR3 nucleotides: TGTGCCGGAACAGTCTCTGGAAACACCATATATTTT.